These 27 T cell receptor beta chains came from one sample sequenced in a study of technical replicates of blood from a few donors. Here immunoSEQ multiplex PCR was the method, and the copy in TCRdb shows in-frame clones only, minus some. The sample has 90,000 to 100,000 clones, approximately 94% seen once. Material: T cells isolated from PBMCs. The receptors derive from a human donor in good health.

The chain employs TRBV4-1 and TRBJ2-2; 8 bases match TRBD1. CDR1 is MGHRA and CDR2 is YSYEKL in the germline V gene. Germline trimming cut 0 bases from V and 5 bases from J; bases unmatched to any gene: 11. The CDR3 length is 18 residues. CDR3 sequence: CASSQDRGPGHQTGELFF. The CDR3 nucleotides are TGCGCCAGCAGCCAAGACAGGGGGCCAGGTCACCAGACCGGGGAGCTGTTTTTT.

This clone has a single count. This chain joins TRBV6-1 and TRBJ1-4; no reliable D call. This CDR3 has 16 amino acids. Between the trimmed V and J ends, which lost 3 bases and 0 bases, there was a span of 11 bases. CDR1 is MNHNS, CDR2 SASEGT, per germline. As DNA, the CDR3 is TGTGCCAGCAGTGAGAGACGGAGCACAACTAATGAAAAACTGTTTTTT. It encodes CASSERRSTTNEKLFF.

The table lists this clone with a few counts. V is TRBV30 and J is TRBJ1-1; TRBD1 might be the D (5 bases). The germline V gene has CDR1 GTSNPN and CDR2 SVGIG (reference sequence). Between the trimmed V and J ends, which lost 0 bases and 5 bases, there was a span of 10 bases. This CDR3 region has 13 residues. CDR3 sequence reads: CAWSVLGPTEAFF. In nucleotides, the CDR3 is TGTGCCTGGAGTGTCTTGGGGCCAACTGAAGCTTTCTTT.

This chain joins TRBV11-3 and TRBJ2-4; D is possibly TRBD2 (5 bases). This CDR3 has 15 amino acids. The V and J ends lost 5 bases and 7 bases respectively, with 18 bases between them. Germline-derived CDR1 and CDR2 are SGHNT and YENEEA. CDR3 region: CASSLTRDALNIQYF. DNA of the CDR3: TGTGCCAGCAGCCTTACCCGGGATGCCCTTAACATTCAGTACTTC.

The CDR3 loop is CASSLEQGATGELFF. As DNA, the CDR3 is TGCGCCAGCAGCTTGGAACAGGGGGCGACCGGGGAGCTGTTTTTT. This rearrangement joins TRBV5-1 to TRBJ2-2; 9 nucleotides align to TRBD1. The germline V gene has CDR1 SGHRS and CDR2 YFSETQ. CDR3 length: 15 residues. Losses at the gene ends were 0 bases for V and 5 bases for J; bases not matched to a gene: 2.

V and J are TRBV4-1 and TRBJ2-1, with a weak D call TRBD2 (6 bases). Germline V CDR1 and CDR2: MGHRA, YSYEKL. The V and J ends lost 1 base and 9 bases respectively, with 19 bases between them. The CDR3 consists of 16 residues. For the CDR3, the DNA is TGCGCCAGCAGCCAAGTAGCGGCAGGCCTCGTTAGTGAGCAGTTCTTC. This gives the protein CASSQVAAGLVSEQFF.

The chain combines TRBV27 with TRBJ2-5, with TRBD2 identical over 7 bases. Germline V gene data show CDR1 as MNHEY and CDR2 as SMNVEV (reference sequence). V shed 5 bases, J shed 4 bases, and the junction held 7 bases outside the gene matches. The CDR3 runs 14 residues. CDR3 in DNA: TGTGCCAGCAGTGGCGGGAGACGATTAGAGACCCAGTACTTC. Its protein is CASSGGRRLETQYF.

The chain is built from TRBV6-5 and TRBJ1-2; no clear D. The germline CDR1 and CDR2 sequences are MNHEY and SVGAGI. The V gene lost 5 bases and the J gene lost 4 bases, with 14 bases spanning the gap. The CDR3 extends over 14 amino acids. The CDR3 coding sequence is TGTGCCAGCAGTAACATGTGGTCGGGCTATGGCTACACCTTC. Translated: CASSNMWSGYGYTF.

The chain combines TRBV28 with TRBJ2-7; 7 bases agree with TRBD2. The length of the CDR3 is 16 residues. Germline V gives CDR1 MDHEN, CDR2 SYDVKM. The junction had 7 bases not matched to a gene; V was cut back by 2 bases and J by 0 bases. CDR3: CASSLPQRGLSYEQYF. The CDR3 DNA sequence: TGTGCCAGCAGTTTACCGCAGCGGGGTCTCTCCTACGAGCAGTACTTC. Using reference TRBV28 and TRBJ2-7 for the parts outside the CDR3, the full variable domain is DVKVTQSSRYLVKRTGEKVFLECVQDMDHENMFWYRQDPGLGLRLIYFSYDVKMKEKGDIPEGYSVSREKKERFSLILESASTNQTSMYLCASSLPQRGLSYEQYFGPGTRLTVT.

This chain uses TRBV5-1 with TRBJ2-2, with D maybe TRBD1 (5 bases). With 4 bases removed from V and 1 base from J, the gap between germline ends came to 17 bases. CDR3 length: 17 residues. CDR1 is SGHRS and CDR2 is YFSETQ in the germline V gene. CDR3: CASSPTHTTVNTGELFF. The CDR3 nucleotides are TGCGCCAGCAGCCCCACACATACGACAGTGAACACCGGGGAGCTGTTTTTT.

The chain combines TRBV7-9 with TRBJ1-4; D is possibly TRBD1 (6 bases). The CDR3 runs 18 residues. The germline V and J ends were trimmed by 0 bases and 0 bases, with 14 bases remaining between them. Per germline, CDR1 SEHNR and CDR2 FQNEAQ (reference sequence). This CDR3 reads CASSLALGHPTTNEKLFF. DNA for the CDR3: TGTGCCAGCAGCTTAGCTCTGGGACATCCGACAACTAATGAAAAACTGTTTTTT.

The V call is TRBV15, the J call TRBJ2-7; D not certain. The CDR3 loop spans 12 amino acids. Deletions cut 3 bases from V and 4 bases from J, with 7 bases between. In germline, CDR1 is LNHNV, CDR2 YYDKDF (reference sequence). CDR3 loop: CATSRTPYEQYF. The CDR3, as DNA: TGTGCCACCAGCAGGACACCGTACGAGCAGTACTTC.

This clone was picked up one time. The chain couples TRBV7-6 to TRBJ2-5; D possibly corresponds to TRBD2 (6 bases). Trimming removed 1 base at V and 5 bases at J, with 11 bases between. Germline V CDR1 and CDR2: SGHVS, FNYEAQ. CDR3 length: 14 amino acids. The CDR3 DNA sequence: TGTGCCAGCAGCTTAGAAGTGACTAGTGAGACCCAGTACTTC. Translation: CASSLEVTSETQYF. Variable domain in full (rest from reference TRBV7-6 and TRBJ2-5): GAGVSQSPRYKVTKRGQDVALRCDPISGHVSLYWYRQALGQGPEFLTYFNYEAQQDKSGLPNDRFSAERPEGSISTLTIQRTEQRDSAMYRCASSLEVTSETQYFGPGTRLLVL.

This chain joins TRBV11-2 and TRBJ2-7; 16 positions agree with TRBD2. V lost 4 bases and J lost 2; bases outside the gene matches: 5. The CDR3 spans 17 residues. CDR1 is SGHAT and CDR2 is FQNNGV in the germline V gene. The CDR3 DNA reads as TGTGCCAGCAGCTCGGGGACTAGCGGGGGGGTCACCTACGAGCAGTACTTC. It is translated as CASSSGTSGGVTYEQYF.

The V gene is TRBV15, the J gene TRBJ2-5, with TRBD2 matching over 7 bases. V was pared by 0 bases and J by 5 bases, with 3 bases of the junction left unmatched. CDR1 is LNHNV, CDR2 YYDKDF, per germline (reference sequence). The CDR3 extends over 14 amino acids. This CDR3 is CATSRDAGDETQYF. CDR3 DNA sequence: TGTGCCACCAGCAGAGATGCGGGGGACGAGACCCAGTACTTC.

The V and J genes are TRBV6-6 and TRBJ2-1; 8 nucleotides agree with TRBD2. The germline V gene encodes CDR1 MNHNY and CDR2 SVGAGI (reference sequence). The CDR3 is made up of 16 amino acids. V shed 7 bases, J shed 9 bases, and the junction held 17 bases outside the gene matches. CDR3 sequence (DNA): TGTGCCAGCACTCACTCAGCGGGGGAAACGGGAACTGAGCAGTTCTTC. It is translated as CASTHSAGETGTEQFF.

CDR3 nucleotides: TGTGCCAGCAGCTTAGCCCTTTTAACAGCTAACTATGGCTACACCTTC. It specifies CASSLALLTANYGYTF. The chain joins TRBV7-8 to TRBJ1-2; D gene uncertain. V lost 0 bases, J lost 0 bases, and 11 bases lay in between. This CDR3 has 16 residues. Germline V CDR1 and CDR2: SGHVS, FQNEAQ. Filled out from reference TRBV7-8 and TRBJ1-2, the complete variable domain reads GAGVSQSPRYKVAKRGQDVALRCDPISGHVSLFWYQQALGQGPEFLTYFQNEAQLDKSGLPSDRFFAERPEGSVSTLKIQRTQQEDSAVYLCASSLALLTANYGYTFGSGTRLTVV.

CDR3 residues: CASSPGQLGSYNEQFF. CDR3 bases: TGCGCCAGCTCCCCAGGACAGCTAGGCTCCTACAATGAGCAGTTCTTC. This chain connects TRBV10-1 to TRBJ2-1; a possible D gene is TRBD1 (6 bases). The CDR3 has 16 amino acids. Germline CDR1 is WNHNN and CDR2 is SYGVQD (reference sequence). V lost 8 bases and J lost 0, with 17 bases in between.

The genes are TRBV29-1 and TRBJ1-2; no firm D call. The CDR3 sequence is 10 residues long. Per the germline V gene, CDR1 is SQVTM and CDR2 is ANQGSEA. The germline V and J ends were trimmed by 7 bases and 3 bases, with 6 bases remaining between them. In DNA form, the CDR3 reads TGCAGCGCCGCGGACTATGGCTACACCTTC. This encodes CSAADYGYTF.

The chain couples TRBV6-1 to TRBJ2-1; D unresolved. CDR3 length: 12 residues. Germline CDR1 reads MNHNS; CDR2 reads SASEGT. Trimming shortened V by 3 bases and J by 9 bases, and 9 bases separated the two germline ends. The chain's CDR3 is CASSDNGGEQFF. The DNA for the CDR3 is TGTGCCAGCAGTGATAATGGCGGTGAGCAGTTCTTC.

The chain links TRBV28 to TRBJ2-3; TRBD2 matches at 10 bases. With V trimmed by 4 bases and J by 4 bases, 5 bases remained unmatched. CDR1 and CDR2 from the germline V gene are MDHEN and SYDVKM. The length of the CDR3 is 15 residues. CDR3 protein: CASSSLAGVADTQYF. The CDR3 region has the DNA TGTGCCAGCAGTTCCCTAGCGGGAGTAGCAGATACGCAGTATTTT.

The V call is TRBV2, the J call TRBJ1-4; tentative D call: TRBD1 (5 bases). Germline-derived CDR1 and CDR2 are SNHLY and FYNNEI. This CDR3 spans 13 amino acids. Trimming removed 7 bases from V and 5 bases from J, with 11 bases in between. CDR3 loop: CASNRGGNEKLFF. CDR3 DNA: TGTGCCAGCAATCGGGGGGGGAATGAAAAACTGTTTTTT.

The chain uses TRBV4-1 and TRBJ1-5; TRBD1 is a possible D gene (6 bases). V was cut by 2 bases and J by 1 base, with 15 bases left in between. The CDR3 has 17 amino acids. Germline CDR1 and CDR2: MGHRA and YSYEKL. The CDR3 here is CASSQRTGTWSNQPQHF. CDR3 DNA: TGCGCCAGCAGCCAACGAACCGGGACATGGAGCAATCAGCCCCAGCATTTT.

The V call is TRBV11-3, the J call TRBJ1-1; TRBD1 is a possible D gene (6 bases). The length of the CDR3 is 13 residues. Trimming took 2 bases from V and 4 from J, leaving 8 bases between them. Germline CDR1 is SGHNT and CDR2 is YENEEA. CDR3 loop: CASSLRTVTEAFF. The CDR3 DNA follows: TGTGCCAGCAGCTTACGGACAGTCACTGAAGCTTTCTTT.

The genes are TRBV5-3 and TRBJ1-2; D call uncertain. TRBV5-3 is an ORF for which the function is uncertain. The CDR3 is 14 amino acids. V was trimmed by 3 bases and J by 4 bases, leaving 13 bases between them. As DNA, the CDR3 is TGTGCCAGAAGCTCGCGTTTCGGTGGCTATGGCTACACCTTC. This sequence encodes CARSSRFGGYGYTF.

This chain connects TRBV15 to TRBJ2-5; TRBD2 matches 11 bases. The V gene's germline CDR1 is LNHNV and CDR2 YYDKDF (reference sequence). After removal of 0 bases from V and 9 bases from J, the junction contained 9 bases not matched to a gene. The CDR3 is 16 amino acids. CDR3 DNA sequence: TGTGCCACCAGCAGAGAGGCAGGTAGCGGGGGGGCGTCCCAGTACTTC. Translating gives CATSREAGSGGASQYF. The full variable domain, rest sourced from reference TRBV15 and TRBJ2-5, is DAMVIQNPRYQVTQFGKPVTLSCSQTLNHNVMYWYQQKSSQAPKLLFHYYDKDFNNEADTPDNFQSRRPNTSFCFLDIRSPGLGDTAMYLCATSREAGSGGASQYFGPGTRLLVL.

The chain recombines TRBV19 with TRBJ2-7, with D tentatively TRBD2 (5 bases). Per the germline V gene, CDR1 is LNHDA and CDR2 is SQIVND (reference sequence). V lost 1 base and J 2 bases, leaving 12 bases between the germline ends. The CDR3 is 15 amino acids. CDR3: CASSIGTPGAYEQYF. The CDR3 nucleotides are TGTGCCAGTAGTATAGGGACTCCCGGGGCCTACGAGCAGTACTTC.